This TCR beta chain came from a study of naive and memory T cell subsets. Study conclusions and caveats: A few larger clonotypes appeared in naive repertoires, especially CD8, possibly memory cells re-expressing CD45RA.

Two oligonucleotides, mixed equimolar, formed the beta constant-region primer covering TRBC1 and TRBC2. The ligated cDNA underwent four PCR rounds using SP2 and nested alpha and beta constant-region primers. TCRdb itself ran the UMI-ligation and nested PCR reads through MiXCR, one entry per CDR3 protein. This table holds over 90,000 distinct CDR3 sequences, approximately 11% found once. CD4+ T cell IFNgamma after overnight CMV lysate exposure gave donor CMV status. CD8 T cells were positively selected from what remained after CD4 positive selection. Cells stained for CD3, CD4, CD8, CD45RA, CD27 and viability were sorted into four CD45RA/CD27 subsets. A remark on this clonotype: Its antigen is as yet unknown.

The clonotype was recovered from a human donor in good health. Sequencing used naive CD4+ T cells from blood.

In DNA, the CDR3 is TGTGCCAGCAGCTCCCCCAGCATCTCAATCACAGATACGCAGTATTTT. Residues: CASSSPSISITDTQYF. The chain is built from TRBV7-9 and TRBJ2-3; no clear D gene. The V end was cut by 4 bases, the J end by 2 bases, with 16 bases between. CDR3 length equals 16 residues. Germline loops: CDR1 SEHNR, CDR2 FQNEAQ (reference sequence).